A selection of T cell receptor beta chains follows, all from one sample in a study of cytomegalovirus exposure and HLA in healthy donors. The data were produced by immunoSEQ multiplex PCR, yet TCRdb's version contains in-frame clones alone and is incomplete. The repertoire holds 100,000 to 150,000 clones, with approximately 71% as singletons. Sequenced input: PBMCs. These receptors originate from a woman aged 50 to 60 in good health and CMV-seronegative. Each CDR3 is given with its conserved first and last residue. The order of the fields is clone size, V gene, J gene, D gene, CDR3 protein, CDR3 DNA. A D gene is named only where the DNA matches it firmly. Rows may omit the clone size; those that give it use once, few, many or a size class.

>.|TRBV7-2|TRBJ1-4|.
CASSLGSSEKLFF
TGTGCCAGCAGCTTAGGTTCCAGTGAAAAACTGTTTTTT
>.|TRBV25-1|TRBJ2-5|.
CATPRSPETQYF
TGTGCCACCCCCAGGTCACCGGAGACCCAGTACTTC
>.|TRBV18|TRBJ2-1|.
CASSSGGGWRNEQFF
TGTGCCAGCTCATCGGGCGGGGGCTGGCGGAACGAGCAGTTCTTC
>.|TRBV29-1|TRBJ2-3|TRBD1
CSVGVRTGFGSTDTQYF
TGCAGCGTTGGGGTTAGGACAGGGTTCGGGAGCACAGATACGCAGTATTTT
>.|TRBV9|TRBJ2-2|TRBD2
CASSETSGRTTGELFF
TGTGCCAGCAGCGAGACTAGCGGGAGGACCACCGGGGAGCTGTTTTTT
>.|TRBV4-2|TRBJ2-1|TRBD2
CASSQDRASGRGSIYNEQFF
TGTGCCAGCAGCCAAGATAGGGCTAGCGGGAGGGGTAGCATCTACAATGAGCAGTTCTTC
>.|TRBV30|TRBJ2-1|TRBD2
CAWSPTHLAGGRLEQFF
TGTGCCTGGAGTCCCACTCATTTAGCGGGAGGGCGTTTAGAGCAGTTCTTC
>.|TRBV6-6|TRBJ2-3|TRBD2
CASTDFSGGTDTQYF
TGTGCCAGCACCGACTTTAGCGGGGGCACAGATACGCAGTATTTT
>.|TRBV30|TRBJ2-3|TRBD2
CAWRIAGGPRTQYF
TGTGCCTGGAGGATAGCGGGAGGGCCACGTACGCAGTATTTT
>few|TRBV6-1|TRBJ1-1|.
CASSEGIAGQVEAFF
TGTGCCAGCAGTGAAGGGATCGCAGGCCAAGTTGAAGCTTTCTTT
>.|TRBV5-1|TRBJ2-7|.
CASQVVGQGGEQYF
TGCGCCAGCCAGGTCGTGGGGCAGGGGGGCGAGCAGTACTTC
>.|TRBV11-3|TRBJ2-1|.
CASSLGAANNEQFF
TGTGCCAGCAGCTTAGGGGCCGCGAACAATGAGCAGTTCTTC
>.|TRBV4-3|TRBJ2-7|TRBD1
CASSQGTGGDEQYF
TGCGCCAGCAGCCAAGGGACAGGCGGCGACGAGCAGTACTTC
>.|TRBV5-4|TRBJ2-7|.
CASRTGEDSVEQYF
TGTGCCAGCAGAACAGGGGAGGACTCCGTCGAGCAGTACTTC
>.|TRBV9|TRBJ2-1|.
CASSASWGSGGYNEQFF
TGTGCCAGCAGCGCAAGCTGGGGTAGCGGTGGCTACAATGAGCAGTTCTTC
>once|TRBV28|TRBJ2-3|TRBD2
CASRPGTSGRARTDTQYF
TGTGCCAGCCGACCCGGGACTAGCGGGAGGGCCCGGACAGATACGCAGTATTTT
>.|TRBV4-3|TRBJ1-2|.
CASSPTGNYGYTF
TGCGCCAGCAGCCCGACGGGAAACTATGGCTACACCTTC
>.|TRBV11-2|TRBJ2-7|.
CASRPVRGSSYEQYF
TGTGCCAGCCGTCCAGTTAGGGGGAGCTCCTACGAGCAGTACTTC
>once|TRBV28|TRBJ1-2|.
CASAKTQGYTF
TGTGCCAGCGCTAAAACTCAAGGCTACACCTTC
>.|TRBV19|TRBJ2-2|.
CASSLQANTGELFF
TGTGCCAGTAGTTTGCAGGCAAACACCGGGGAGCTGTTTTTT
>.|TRBV27|TRBJ2-1|.
CASTPSSGNEQFF
TGTGCCAGCACCCCGTCATCGGGGAATGAGCAGTTCTTC
>.|TRBV27|TRBJ2-7|TRBD2
CASSPGTSGSYEQYF
TGTGCCAGCAGTCCAGGGACTAGCGGGAGCTACGAGCAGTACTTC
>.|TRBV19|TRBJ2-3|TRBD2
CASSSRGARTSGTDTQYF
TGTGCCAGTAGCAGCCGGGGGGCGAGGACTAGCGGCACAGATACGCAGTATTTT
>once|TRBV28|TRBJ2-2|.
CASSLRIPGRAGELFF
TGTGCCAGCAGTTTAAGGATCCCTGGGCGAGCCGGGGAGCTGTTTTTT
>.|TRBV30|TRBJ2-7|TRBD2
CACPPWKREGYEQYF
TGTGCCTGCCCCCCTTGGAAGCGGGAGGGCTACGAGCAGTACTTC
>few|TRBV27|TRBJ2-7|.
CASSTRPNRYEQYF
TGTGCCAGCAGTACCAGGCCTAACCGCTACGAGCAGTACTTC
>once|TRBV2|TRBJ2-1|TRBD2
CASSEQGTSDMDEQFF
TGTGCCAGCAGTGAACAGGGGACTAGCGACATGGATGAGCAGTTCTTC
>.|TRBV7-2|TRBJ1-2|TRBD1
CASSTGTVLYTF
TGTGCCAGCAGCACCGGGACAGTCCTCTACACCTTC
>.|TRBV9|TRBJ2-5|.
CASSLGWAQETQYF
TGTGCCAGCAGCCTCGGATGGGCCCAAGAGACCCAGTACTTC
>.|TRBV4-3|TRBJ1-2|.
CASSQGRDLYGYTF
TGCGCCAGCAGCCAAGGGCGGGACCTCTATGGCTACACCTTC
>.|TRBV21-1|TRBJ2-2|.
CASRTGPSGRTGELFF
TGTGCCAGCAGAACGGGCCCTAGCGGGAGAACCGGGGAGCTGTTTTTT
>.|TRBV21-1|TRBJ2-5|.
CASGLAGGGRTQETQYF
TGTGCCAGCGGACTAGCGGGAGGGGGGAGAACTCAAGAGACCCAGTACTTC
>.|TRBV6-1|TRBJ2-7|.
CASRKGDYEQYF
TGTGCCAGCAGAAAGGGGGACTACGAGCAGTACTTC
>.|TRBV4-2|TRBJ2-5|TRBD2
CASSQELAGLLETQYF
TGTGCCAGCAGCCAAGAGCTAGCGGGGTTATTAGAGACCCAGTACTTC
>few|TRBV7-3|TRBJ2-1|TRBD1
CASRLSGTGTYNEQFF
TGTGCCAGCAGACTATCCGGGACAGGCACTTACAATGAGCAGTTCTTC
>.|TRBV11-2|TRBJ1-2|.
CASSLEAAAYGYTF
TGTGCCAGCAGCTTAGAGGCGGCAGCTTATGGCTACACCTTC
>.|TRBV2|TRBJ2-7|TRBD2
CASAVYGAGGPFEQYF
TGTGCCAGCGCAGTTTACGGAGCGGGAGGGCCGTTCGAGCAGTACTTC
>.|TRBV6-4|TRBJ1-2|TRBD1
CASSDTPGQAYGYTF
TGTGCCAGCAGTGACACACCGGGACAGGCTTATGGCTACACCTTC
>few|TRBV4-3|TRBJ2-3|TRBD2
CASSQVPSGSVSDTQYF
TGCGCCAGCAGCCAAGTGCCCAGCGGGAGTGTAAGCGATACGCAGTATTTT